Sequencing of this TCR beta chain was carried out in a study of cytomegalovirus exposure and HLA in healthy donors. Study observations and caveats: Reports credit the classifier with highly specific, highly sensitive diagnosis of cytomegalovirus status. The investigators catalogued 150 or so TCR beta chains as cytomegalovirus-associated. Accurate prediction of HLA-A and HLA-B alleles (for most subjects) was reportedly achieved from TCR beta sequences. Compared with the roughly 670-donor mean, an Asian-associated ancestry cluster reportedly had fewer N-insertions, according to a later analysis.

This CDR3 spans 13 amino acids. Germline loops: CDR1 GTSNPN, CDR2 SVGIG (reference sequence). V dropped 0 bases and J dropped 4 bases, with 7 bases sitting between them. To note about this clone: Antigen unknown.

PCR was performed using 60 Vbeta and 13 Jbeta primers. Some clones are missing from TCRdb's copy, which holds only in-frame ones; the method was immunoSEQ multiplex PCR. The sample includes fewer than 40,000 clones, more than 80% seen only once; the top ten take approximately 10%. The chain combines TRBV30 with TRBJ1-5, with unresolved D. The clonotype was recovered from a woman aged 40 to 49 in good health and CMV-seropositive. Material: PBMCs. The CDR3 DNA reads TGTGCCTGGAGTGTCATGGCAAATCAGCCCCAGCATTTT. This gives the protein CAWSVMANQPQHF.